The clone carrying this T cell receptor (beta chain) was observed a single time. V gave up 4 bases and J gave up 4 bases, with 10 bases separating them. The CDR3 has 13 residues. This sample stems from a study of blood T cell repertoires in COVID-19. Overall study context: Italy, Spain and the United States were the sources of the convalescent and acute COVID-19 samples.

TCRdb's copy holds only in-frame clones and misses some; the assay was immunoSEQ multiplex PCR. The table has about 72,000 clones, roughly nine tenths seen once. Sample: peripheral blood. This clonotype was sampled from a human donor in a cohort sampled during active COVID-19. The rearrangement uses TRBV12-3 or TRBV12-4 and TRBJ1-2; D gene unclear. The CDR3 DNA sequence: TGTGCCAGCAGTTACCCCAGATCCTATGGCTACACCTTC. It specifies CASSYPRSYGYTF.